What follows are 26 T cell receptor beta chains derived from one specimen sequenced in a study of molecular identifiers for immune sequencing clone quantification. MiXCR was run by TCRdb on the PCR reads, yielding one entry per CDR3 protein. The sample has approximately 670,000 distinct CDR3 sequences; nearly 20% are singletons. Material for sequencing was naive CD8+ T cells from blood, with Jurkat cell RNA spiked in. Subset meaning: FACS-sorted CD8+CD4-CCR7+CD45RA+ naive T cells. These receptors all stem from a human donor in good health. Some libraries in this study had Jurkat cell RNA spiked in.

Only a few counts were recorded for this clonotype. V and J are TRBV11-2 and TRBJ2-7, with a weak D call TRBD1 (6 bases). Trimming took off 5 bases at V and 3 bases at J, with 14 bases between the two ends. CDR3 length: 14 residues. Germline V CDR1 and CDR2: SGHAT, FQNNGV. The CDR3 coding sequence is TGTGCCAGCAGCGTCTACAGGGACCTCTACGAGCAGTACTTC. Its translation: CASSVYRDLYEQYF.

V usage is TRBV2 and J usage is TRBJ2-2, with D perhaps being TRBD1 or TRBD2 (5 bases each). CDR1 and CDR2 (germline): SNHLY, FYNNEI. The length of the CDR3 is 12 residues. The ends were cut back, 8 bases at V and 4 bases at J, with 8 bases in the middle. The DNA of the CDR3 is TGTGCCAGCGGGGGAAGCACCGGGGAGCTGTTTTTT. This sequence encodes CASGGSTGELFF.

This clonotype was seen ten or more times. The J gene is TRBJ2-3, the V gene TRBV9; D is uncertain. The CDR3 covers 15 residues. In germline, CDR1 is SGDLS, CDR2 YYNGEE. Trimming pared 0 bases from V and 0 bases from J, leaving 8 bases between. The CDR3 sequence is CASSVGYGSTDTQYF. CDR3 sequence (DNA): TGTGCCAGCAGCGTAGGGTACGGTAGCACAGATACGCAGTATTTT.

This clonotype showed up many times. The chain combines TRBV4-3 with TRBJ1-2; 7 bases fit TRBD1. The CDR3 has 15 amino acids. Trimming cost V 5 bases and J 2 bases; bases outside gene matches: 8. From germline, CDR1 is LGHNA and CDR2 YSLEER. CDR3 residues: CASSWGQSKNYGYTF. The CDR3 DNA is TGCGCCAGCAGCTGGGGACAGTCCAAGAACTATGGCTACACCTTC.

As to this clonotype: A much larger clone lies a single base off, so this may be a read error. The gene calls are TRBV6-5 and TRBJ1-5; possible D gene TRBD1, 5 bases. The CDR3 extends over 18 amino acids. Trimming left V 2 bases short and J 0 bases short, with 17 bases between. The V gene's germline CDR1 is MNHEY and CDR2 SVGAGI. The CDR3 protein is CASSYQEPTEDSNQPQHF. The CDR3 DNA sequence: TGTGCCAGCAGTTACCAGGAACCGACAGAGGATAGCAATCAGCCCCAGCATTTT.

This clonotype has ten or more counts. Sequence at one end of the junction differs from germline and may be a read error. The rearrangement uses TRBV3-1 and TRBJ1-1, with TRBD1 matching 7 bases. The CDR3 has 12 residues. Germline V gene sequence: CDR1 LGHDT, CDR2 YNNKEL (reference sequence). CDR3 in amino acids: CASTGQNPEAFF. For the CDR3, the DNA is TGTGCCAGTACGGGACAGAACCCTGAAGCTTTCTTT.

The chain employs TRBV25-1 and TRBJ1-1; 9 nucleotides agree with TRBD1. The CDR3 length is 14 residues. Per germline, CDR1 MGHDK and CDR2 SYGVNS. V dropped 7 bases and J dropped 5; count of bases not matched to a gene: 8. The CDR3 nucleotides read TGTGCCAGCACCCCGACAGGGGGGGGGACTGAAGCTTTCTTT. Translating it yields CASTPTGGGTEAFF. Based on the CDR3 plus reference TRBV25-1 and TRBJ1-1, the full variable domain is EADIYQTPRYLVIGTGKKITLECSQTMGHDKMYWYQQDPGMELHLIHYSYGVNSTEKGDLSSESTVSRIRTEHFPLTLESARPSHTSQYLCASTPTGGGTEAFFGQGTRLTVV.

This clonotype was recorded at least ten times. The CDR3 protein is CASSFAGGADTQYF. CDR3 coding DNA: TGTGCCAGCAGCTTCGCCGGGGGGGCAGATACGCAGTATTTT. The chain links TRBV11-2 to TRBJ2-3, with 8 bases identical to TRBD2. This CDR3 has 14 amino acids. Trimming at V came to 3 bases and at J to 4 bases, leaving 3 bases not matched to a gene. CDR1 and CDR2 from the germline V gene are SGHAT and FQNNGV. The variable domain in full, with the rest retrieved from reference TRBV11-2 and TRBJ2-3, is EAGVAQSPRYKIIEKRQSVAFWCNPISGHATLYWYQQILGQGPKLLIQFQNNGVVDDSQLPKDRFSAERLKGVDSTLKIQPAKLEDSAVYLCASSFAGGADTQYFGPGTRLTVL.

This clonotype was detected many times. The chain links TRBV20-1 to TRBJ2-7; TRBD1 agrees at 9 bases. This CDR3 has 15 residues. CDR1 DFQATT and CDR2 SNEGSKA come from the germline V gene (reference sequence). The junction had 8 bases not matched to a gene; V was cut back by 0 bases and J by 5 bases. CDR3 region: CSARDLRTGVNEQYF. In DNA form, the CDR3 reads TGCAGTGCTAGAGATTTGAGGACAGGGGTGAACGAGCAGTACTTC.

This clonotype was recorded many times. The CDR3 is CASSLSVARDNTEAFF. As DNA, the CDR3 is TGTGCCAGCAGTTTATCGGTGGCCAGGGATAACACTGAAGCTTTCTTT. V gene TRBV28 combines with J gene TRBJ1-1; a weak D match, TRBD1 (5 bases). Trimming left V 1 base short and J 2 bases short, with 14 bases between. The CDR3 contains 16 residues. CDR1 is MDHEN, CDR2 SYDVKM, per germline.

This clonotype has only a few counts. The chain combines TRBV4-1 with TRBJ2-5, with 12 nucleotides matching TRBD2. V gave up 0 bases and J gave up 4 bases; unmatched junction bases: 9. This CDR3 has 18 residues. Germline lookup yields CDR1 MGHRA and CDR2 YSYEKL. This CDR3 is CASSQDGLAGGPRETQYF. The CDR3 nucleotides are TGCGCCAGCAGCCAAGACGGGCTAGCGGGAGGGCCTCGAGAGACCCAGTACTTC.

The sample holds many counts of this clonotype. The chain is built from TRBV7-9 and TRBJ2-5, with a possible D match to TRBD2 (5 bases). Germline CDR1 reads SEHNR; CDR2 reads FQNEAQ (reference sequence). The germline V and J ends were trimmed by 3 bases and 0 bases, with 11 bases remaining between them. This CDR3 is built from 15 residues. The CDR3 region has the DNA TGTGCCAGCAGCTTTAGGTGGGAGTACCAAGAGACCCAGTACTTC. Amino acid sequence: CASSFRWEYQETQYF. Using reference TRBV7-9 and TRBJ2-5 for the parts outside the CDR3, the full variable domain is DTGVSQNPRHKITKRGQNVTFRCDPISEHNRLYWYRQTLGQGPEFLTYFQNEAQLEKSRLLSDRFSAERPKGSFSTLEIQRTEQGDSAMYLCASSFRWEYQETQYFGPGTRLLVL.

This clonotype was seen a few times. V is TRBV29-1 and J is TRBJ2-1; tentative D call: TRBD2 (7 bases). In germline, CDR1 is SQVTM, CDR2 ANQGSEA. Trimming removed 0 bases at V and 3 bases at J, with 12 bases between. This CDR3 region has 15 residues. CDR3 nucleotides: TGCAGCGTTGAAGAGGGGGCTAGCGGCTACAATGAGCAGTTCTTC. This encodes CSVEEGASGYNEQFF.

This clonotype was recorded at least ten times. The V and J genes are TRBV12-3 or TRBV12-4 and TRBJ2-3; 8 bases line up with TRBD2. The CDR3 has 16 residues. Trimming removed 6 bases from V and 0 bases from J; junction bases left unmatched: 8. CDR3 in DNA: TGTGCCAGCAGCCCCCCCCGGGGGGGGAGCACAGATACGCAGTATTTT. This sequence encodes CASSPPRGGSTDTQYF.

At least ten counts were recorded for this clonotype. The chain couples TRBV25-1 to TRBJ1-1, with a tentative D call TRBD1 (6 bases). The germline V gene has CDR1 MGHDK and CDR2 SYGVNS. CDR3 size: 13 residues. V lost 1 base and J lost 11, with 14 bases in between. This chain's CDR3 is CASSEWVGAGAFF. CDR3 nucleotides: TGTGCCAGCAGTGAATGGGTGGGGGCCGGGGCTTTCTTT.

This clonotype was picked up a small number of times. The rearrangement links TRBV2 to TRBJ2-3; D may be TRBD2 (7 bases). The germline gives CDR1 SNHLY, CDR2 FYNNEI. The V and J ends lost 1 base and 7 bases respectively, with 18 bases between them. The CDR3 has 16 amino acids. CDR3 sequence reads: CASSEVGGGFRNTQYF. The CDR3, as DNA: TGTGCCAGCAGTGAAGTAGGGGGGGGGTTTAGAAATACGCAGTATTTT.

This clonotype was detected a few times. The V call is TRBV20-1, the J call TRBJ2-7; tentatively, D is TRBD2 (5 bases). The V gene lost 0 bases and the J gene lost 0 bases, with 12 bases spanning the gap. In germline, CDR1 is DFQATT, CDR2 SNEGSKA (reference sequence). CDR3 length: 15 amino acids. CDR3 nucleotide sequence: TGCAGTGCTAGAGAGTTCGGGGAAAGCTCCTACGAGCAGTACTTC. Translating gives CSAREFGESSYEQYF.

This clonotype came up many times. The gene calls are TRBV20-1 and TRBJ2-7; possibly TRBD1 for D (6 bases). V gave up 0 bases and J gave up 2 bases, with 17 bases separating them. This CDR3 has 16 amino acids. CDR1 DFQATT and CDR2 SNEGSKA come from the germline V gene (reference sequence). CDR3 region: CSARDLTGTLTYEQYF. CDR3 DNA: TGCAGTGCTAGAGATCTTACAGGGACCTTAACCTACGAGCAGTACTTC.

In regard to this clonotype: This could be a read error, since a much larger clone is one nucleotide away. The DNA is omitted, as the CDR3 cannot be located on it reliably, and the CDR3 follows TCRdb's listing. V usage is TRBV20-1 and J usage is TRBJ1-3; the D call in the table, TRBD1, was not verified against the DNA. Germline V lookup: CDR1 DFQATT, CDR2 SNEGSKA (reference sequence). 15 amino acids form the CDR3, both terminal residues included. The CDR3 is CSARDKWGTGNTVYF.

The chain couples TRBV6-1 to TRBJ1-5; no firm D call. V lost 2 bases, J lost 3 bases, and 17 bases lay in between. Per the germline V gene, CDR1 is MNHNS and CDR2 is SASEGT. The CDR3 extends over 17 amino acids. The CDR3, as DNA: TGTGCCAGCAGTGAACCCTTGGCGGCCGCCATCAATCAGCCCCAGCATTTT. This codes for CASSEPLAAAINQPQHF.

In its sample, this clonotype was seen a few times. The CDR3 here is CASSANRGEQYF. In nucleotides, the CDR3 is TGCGCCAGCAGCGCGAACAGGGGCGAGCAGTACTTC. The chain recombines TRBV5-1 with TRBJ2-7; 7 bases are shared with TRBD1. Germline V gene data show CDR1 as SGHRS and CDR2 as YFSETQ. The ends lost 4 bases at V and 6 bases at J; junction bases unmatched: 4. The length of the CDR3 is 12 residues.

This clonotype came up a few times. The chain recombines TRBV12-3 or TRBV12-4 with TRBJ1-1; a weak D match, TRBD1 (5 bases). Deletions cut 6 bases from V and 6 bases from J, with 17 bases between. This CDR3 contains 14 residues. The DNA of the CDR3 is TGTGCCAGCAGCTCCTTGGGGGGGTGGCCTGAAGCTTTCTTT. Translated: CASSSLGGWPEAFF.

This clonotype occurred many times. The CDR3 DNA reads as TGTGCCAGCAGCCCTGTGGGTATTGGGCTGTACGAGCAGTACTTC. This encodes CASSPVGIGLYEQYF. The rearrangement joins TRBV28 to TRBJ2-7; no definite D call. Germline V gives CDR1 MDHEN, CDR2 SYDVKM. This CDR3 spans 15 amino acids. Deletions cut 6 bases from V and 4 bases from J, with 19 bases between.

This clonotype occurred many times. The rearrangement uses TRBV13 and TRBJ1-1, with no clear D. Germline-derived CDR1 and CDR2 are PRHDT and FYEKMQ (reference sequence). The CDR3 loop spans 14 amino acids. Trimming left V 5 bases short and J 3 bases short, with 13 bases between. CDR3 sequence reads: CASSRGFSDTEAFF. CDR3 DNA sequence: TGTGCCAGCAGCCGAGGGTTTTCAGACACTGAAGCTTTCTTT. The full variable domain, completed using reference TRBV13 and TRBJ1-1, is AAGVIQSPRHLIKEKRETATLKCYPIPRHDTVYWYQQGPGQDPQFLISFYEKMQSDKGSIPDRFSAQQFSDYHSELNMSSLELGDSALYFCASSRGFSDTEAFFGQGTRLTVV.

This clonotype was counted at least ten times. A much larger clone lies one base from this, so it may be a read error. This chain uses TRBV7-9 with TRBJ2-7; D unclear. V lost 0 bases and J lost 2, with 2 bases in between. The CDR3 loop spans 12 amino acids. In germline, CDR1 is SEHNR, CDR2 FQNEAQ (reference sequence). The CDR3 is CASSLAAYEQYF. As DNA, the CDR3 is TGTGCCAGCAGCTTAGCGGCCTACGAGCAGTACTTC.

The chain uses TRBV4-2 and TRBJ2-1, with 7 bases identical to TRBD2. Germline CDR1 is LGHNA and CDR2 is YNFKEQ. V trimming: 0 bases; J trimming: 0 bases; junction bases outside the gene matches: 5. CDR3 length equals 17 residues. CDR3 bases: TGTGCCAGCAGCCAAGAGCTAGCGGCCAGCTCCTACAATGAGCAGTTCTTC. Translation: CASSQELAASSYNEQFF.